These T cell receptor beta chains were read from a single sample in a study of T cell changes during pregnancy in multiple sclerosis. Some clones are missing from TCRdb's copy, which holds only in-frame ones; the method was immunoSEQ multiplex PCR. The sample holds about 12,000 clones, roughly 94% seen once. Sequenced here: CD4+ T cells from peripheral blood mononuclear cells, sampled before pregnancy. All receptors derive from a female donor with multiple sclerosis, enrolled in a pregnancy study. CDR3s include the opening cysteine and the closing phenylalanine or tryptophan. The order of the fields is clone size, J gene, D gene, V gene, CDR3 DNA, CDR3 protein. A D gene is named only where the DNA matches it firmly. Part of the rows lack a size; the others show once, few, many or a class for expanded clones.

>-|TRBJ1-2|-|TRBV28
TGTGCCAGCACTGAGGGTCTAAGTCGGGGCTACACCTTC
CASTEGLSRGYTF
>-|TRBJ2-6|-|TRBV27
TGTGCCACCCGACTCGCTGGGGCCAACGTCCTGACTTTC
CATRLAGANVLTF
>-|TRBJ1-2|-|TRBV5-4
TGTGCCAGCAGCTTTATCATGGGGAGGGCTGATAACTATGGCTACACCTTC
CASSFIMGRADNYGYTF
>-|TRBJ1-2|TRBD1|TRBV6-5
TGTGCCAGCAGTCCCGAGCAGGGGGCACTCTATGGCTACACCTTC
CASSPEQGALYGYTF
>-|TRBJ2-3|TRBD2|TRBV5-1
TGCGCCAGCAGCTTGGATCTCAGCGGGGGCACAGATACGCAGTATTTT
CASSLDLSGGTDTQYF
>-|TRBJ2-5|-|TRBV11-2
TGTGCCAGCAGTTACTCTCGAGGGCCCCGAGGAAAGACCCAGTACTTC
CASSYSRGPRGKTQYF
>-|TRBJ1-2|-|TRBV6-1
TGTGCCAGCAGTGAGGGGGGAGTCCTAATGGAGGGCTACACCTTC
CASSEGGVLMEGYTF
>-|TRBJ2-2|-|TRBV4-1
TGCGCCAGCAGCCAACCCACCGGTGGCGGGGAGCTGTTTTTT
CASSQPTGGGELFF
>-|TRBJ1-2|-|TRBV4-2
TGTGCCAGCAGCCAAGATCAGGCGGGGGGTGGCGGAGGCTACACCTTC
CASSQDQAGGGGGYTF
>few|TRBJ1-1|-|TRBV18
TGTGCCAGCTCAACGGTGAACACTGAAGCTTTCTTT
CASSTVNTEAFF
>-|TRBJ1-1|TRBD1|TRBV30
TGTGCCGGGACAGGGTTTACTGAAGCTTTCTTT
CAGTGFTEAFF
>-|TRBJ1-2|-|TRBV9
TGTGCCAGCAGCGTAGAGAGCGGTCAGGGAGGTGGCTACACCTTC
CASSVESGQGGGYTF
>-|TRBJ2-6|TRBD1|TRBV5-4
TGTGCCAGCAGCTTGTGGGTAGGGACAGTGAGCTCTGGGGCCAACGTCCTGACTTTC
CASSLWVGTVSSGANVLTF
>-|TRBJ1-1|TRBD1|TRBV18
TGTGCCAGCTCAGGAGGGGGCGAAGCTTTCTTT
CASSGGGEAFF
>-|TRBJ1-1|-|TRBV27
TGTGCCAGCAATCGGATGGGGAGCACTGAAGCTTTCTTT
CASNRMGSTEAFF
>-|TRBJ1-2|TRBD1|TRBV25-1
TGTGCCAGCAGTGGGATCCCGGGACAGGGATCGACTAACTATGGCTACACCTTC
CASSGIPGQGSTNYGYTF
>-|TRBJ2-1|TRBD2|TRBV5-4
TGTGCCAGCAGCTACGGGACTAGTCGGCTACTCAATGAGCAGTTCTTC
CASSYGTSRLLNEQFF
>-|TRBJ2-6|-|TRBV7-9
TGTGCCAGCAGCCCCCGAGGGGGGGCCAACGTCCTGACTTTC
CASSPRGGANVLTF
>-|TRBJ2-2|-|TRBV19
TGTGCCAGTAGTAGCAGAAGAGGCGGGGAGCTGTTTTTT
CASSSRRGGELFF
>-|TRBJ2-7|-|TRBV5-6
TGTGCCAGCAGCTTCTATCCGGGGGTCGTCTCCGAGCAGTACTTC
CASSFYPGVVSEQYF
>-|TRBJ2-7|TRBD1|TRBV4-1
TGCGCCAGCAGCTTCGACAGGGGGGCCTACGAGCAGTACTTC
CASSFDRGAYEQYF
>once|TRBJ1-4|-|TRBV2
TGTGCCAGCCTCAGGGATGCCCTTGAAAAACTGTTTTTT
CASLRDALEKLFF
>-|TRBJ1-5|-|TRBV6-5
TGTGCCAGCAGTTCAAGAGGGGACTTGTATTTT
CASSSRGDLYF
>-|TRBJ1-3|-|TRBV18
TGTGCCAGCTCCCAGGGTCCCCGAACAGGGCTCGGAAACACCATATATTTT
CASSQGPRTGLGNTIYF
>-|TRBJ1-3|-|TRBV18
TGTGCCAGCTCATCGTCTCGGACAAGTGGAAACACCATATATTTT
CASSSSRTSGNTIYF
>-|TRBJ2-4|-|TRBV6-5
TGTGCCAGCAGTTACTCGAACAGGGTAGCCAAAAACATTCAGTACTTC
CASSYSNRVAKNIQYF
>-|TRBJ2-3|-|TRBV7-3
TGTGCCAGCAGCTTACAGGGGTCAGATACGCAGTATTTT
CASSLQGSDTQYF
>once|TRBJ2-7|-|TRBV6-1
TGTGCCAGCAGAATATTAGGGAGCTCCTACGAGCAGTACTTC
CASRILGSSYEQYF
>-|TRBJ2-5|-|TRBV20-1
TGCAGTGCCCGCACCAGGGAGACCCAGTACTTC
CSARTRETQYF
>-|TRBJ1-1|-|TRBV6-5
TGTGCCAGCAGTTACTCGGGGGGGAACACTGAAGCTTTCTTT
CASSYSGGNTEAFF
>-|TRBJ2-2|TRBD1|TRBV6-4
TGTGCCAGCATCTACAGGGGAACCGGGGAGCTGTTTTTT
CASIYRGTGELFF
>-|TRBJ2-1|TRBD1|TRBV9
TGTGCCAGCAGCGTAGGAGTGGTGACAGGGGGCACTGAGCAGTTCTTC
CASSVGVVTGGTEQFF
>-|TRBJ1-5|-|TRBV9
TGTGCCAGCAGCGTAGGGCAGGGTGGCAATCAGCCCCAGCATTTT
CASSVGQGGNQPQHF
>-|TRBJ1-5|TRBD1|TRBV6-1
TGTGCCTTGGGGACAGGGACCAATCAGCCCCAGCATTTT
CALGTGTNQPQHF
>-|TRBJ1-5|TRBD1|TRBV18
TGTGCCAGCTCACCCCAGGGGGATCAGCCCCAGCATTTT
CASSPQGDQPQHF
>-|TRBJ2-3|-|TRBV20-1
TGCAGTCCTCACGTTGACTCTACGCAGTATTTT
CSPHVDSTQYF
>-|TRBJ1-3|-|TRBV4-1
TGCGCCAGCAGCCACCCCGGGGCGGGAGGAAACACCATATATTTT
CASSHPGAGGNTIYF
>-|TRBJ2-2|-|TRBV9
TGTGCCAGCAGCCCCTCTATTGCGGGGAGTAACACCGGGGAGCTGTTTTTT
CASSPSIAGSNTGELFF
>-|TRBJ1-4|-|TRBV7-9
TGTGCCAGCAATACAGGTTCGGAAAAACTGTTTTTT
CASNTGSEKLFF
>-|TRBJ2-1|TRBD2|TRBV4-1
TGCGCCAGCTCCCACACTAGCGGGGGATCCTACAATGAGCAGTTCTTC
CASSHTSGGSYNEQFF
>-|TRBJ2-3|TRBD2|TRBV2
TGTGCCAGCAGAGTGCTGACTAGCGGGGTTACAGATACGCAGTATTTT
CASRVLTSGVTDTQYF
>-|TRBJ2-7|TRBD1|TRBV6-6
TGTGCCACTAACTCAGGGGGCACGGTTTCCTACGAGCAGTACTTC
CATNSGGTVSYEQYF
>-|TRBJ2-4|-|TRBV18
TGTGCCAGCTCACCATCAAGCCTAGCCAAAAACATTCAGTACTTC
CASSPSSLAKNIQYF
>once|TRBJ1-1|-|TRBV15
TGTGCCACCAGCAGAGGCGGGGTAACTGAAGCTTTCTTT
CATSRGGVTEAFF
>-|TRBJ1-2|TRBD1|TRBV5-1
TGCGCCAGCAGCTTGGAATCCGGGACAGTCTATGGCTACACCTTC
CASSLESGTVYGYTF
>-|TRBJ2-3|TRBD2|TRBV9
TGTGCCAGCAGCTCCCTAGCGGGGGGTAGCACAGATACGCAGTATTTT
CASSSLAGGSTDTQYF
>-|TRBJ1-2|TRBD1|TRBV27
TGTGCCAGCAGTTTCTTTCCTCACAGGGGGCTTTCCGACTATGGCTACACCTTC
CASSFFPHRGLSDYGYTF
>-|TRBJ2-5|-|TRBV5-4
TGTGCCAGCAGCTTGGGGCCGTTTCAAGAGACCCAGTACTTC
CASSLGPFQETQYF
>-|TRBJ2-1|TRBD2|TRBV9
TGTGCCAGCAGGCCTCAAGACGGGACTAGCGGCTCCTACAATGAGCAGTTCTTC
CASRPQDGTSGSYNEQFF
>-|TRBJ1-5|-|TRBV7-2
TGTGCCAGCAGCTTATGGCCGCAGCCCCAGCATTTT
CASSLWPQPQHF
>-|TRBJ1-5|-|TRBV19
TGTGCCAGTAATGGCAGAAGTGGCAATCAGCCCCAGCATTTT
CASNGRSGNQPQHF
>-|TRBJ1-2|TRBD1|TRBV6-5
TGTGCCAGCAGTTCGCCAACGACAGGGGTGTATGGCTACACCTTC
CASSSPTTGVYGYTF
>-|TRBJ1-1|-|TRBV5-1
TGCGCCAGCAGCTTGGAAATCCCACAAACTGAAGCTTTCTTT
CASSLEIPQTEAFF
>-|TRBJ1-5|-|TRBV10-3
TGTGCCATCAGCAGGGATAGCAATCAGCCCCAGCATTTT
CAISRDSNQPQHF
>-|TRBJ1-2|TRBD1|TRBV15
TGTGCCACAGAAGGGACAGGAAACTATGGCTACACCTTC
CATEGTGNYGYTF
>-|TRBJ1-2|TRBD1|TRBV19
TGTGCCAGTAGTACCACCCGTCGGTCAGGGGGCGGAGGCTACACCTTC
CASSTTRRSGGGGYTF
>-|TRBJ2-3|TRBD2|TRBV5-4
TGTGCCACCCTCCGAGCGGGGGGGGCGACAGATACGCAGTATTTT
CATLRAGGATDTQYF
>-|TRBJ2-1|-|TRBV2
TGTGCCAGCAGTGAAGTCGGGACAACCTACAATGAGCAGTTCTTC
CASSEVGTTYNEQFF
>-|TRBJ2-1|TRBD1|TRBV4-2
TGTGCCAGCAGCCAATCGGGACAGGGGGCCGGGAATGAGCAGTTCTTC
CASSQSGQGAGNEQFF
>-|TRBJ1-1|TRBD1|TRBV7-2
TGTGCCAGCAGCTTACGGGGACAGATGAACACTGAAGCTTTCTTT
CASSLRGQMNTEAFF